Following are 27 T cell receptor beta chains from one sample sequenced in a study of blood T cell repertoires in COVID-19 (dated by TCRdb to the early 2020s). The library was produced with the immunoSEQ multiplex PCR assay. The table comes from immuneACCESS by way of TCRdb, which keeps in-frame sequences with V and J called. Part of the clones is missing from these tables; in studies checked, under half for an unresolved V gene and the rest for unknown reasons. Here the sample has under 40,000 clones; approximately 93% occur a single time. The ten largest clones capture approximately 0.94% of the sample. The material sequenced was peripheral blood. These receptors all stem from a male donor with active COVID-19.

V is TRBV30 and J is TRBJ1-4; D might be TRBD1 (6 bases). The CDR3 consists of 15 residues. The V and J ends lost 0 bases and 6 bases respectively, with 14 bases between them. In germline, CDR1 is GTSNPN, CDR2 SVGIG (reference sequence). The CDR3 reads CAWSVRRTVHEKLFF. The CDR3 nucleotides are TGTGCCTGGAGTGTACGTCGGACAGTCCATGAAAAACTGTTTTTT.

This chain joins TRBV6-2 or TRBV6-3 and TRBJ1-1; 7 bases line up with TRBD1. The trim removed 4 bases at V and 2 bases at J, leaving 1 base unmatched. Per the germline V gene, CDR1 is MNHEY and CDR2 is SVGEGT. This CDR3 contains 13 residues. The CDR3 spells CASSWDRNTEAFF. The CDR3 bases are TGTGCCAGCAGTTGGGACAGAAACACTGAAGCTTTCTTT.

The genes are TRBV7-9 and TRBJ2-2; D is possibly TRBD1 (5 bases). Trimming left V 0 bases short and J 4 bases short, with 15 bases between. The CDR3 is made up of 17 amino acids. The germline V gene has CDR1 SEHNR and CDR2 FQNEAQ (reference sequence). Written as DNA, the CDR3 is TGTGCCAGCAGCTTAGCGGGCAGGGTTCTAACCACCGGGGAGCTGTTTTTT. As protein: CASSLAGRVLTTGELFF. Full variable domain (outside the CDR3, taken from reference TRBV7-9 and TRBJ2-2): DTGVSQNPRHKITKRGQNVTFRCDPISEHNRLYWYRQTLGQGPEFLTYFQNEAQLEKSRLLSDRFSAERPKGSFSTLEIQRTEQGDSAMYLCASSLAGRVLTTGELFFGEGSRLTVL.

The chain links TRBV6-1 to TRBJ1-4; D is unresolved. Germline CDR1 MNHNS, CDR2 SASEGT. The CDR3 spans 12 residues. Trimming took off 2 bases at V and 8 bases at J, with 6 bases between the two ends. CDR3 protein: CASSEQWEKLFF. The CDR3, as DNA: TGTGCCAGCAGTGAACAGTGGGAAAAACTGTTTTTT.

This clone was counted a single time. CDR3 in amino acids: CASSQGGRSPYF. The CDR3 DNA sequence: TGTGCCAGCAGCCAAGGGGGCCGCAGTCCGTACTTC. The chain has TRBV3-1 (or the pseudogene TRBV3-2) and TRBJ2-7, with TRBD1 as a possible D gene (5 bases). Per the germline V gene, CDR1 is LGHDT and CDR2 is YNNKEL (reference sequence). The CDR3 runs 12 residues. Trimming stripped 1 base from V and 12 bases from J, with 13 bases between.

This chain links TRBV27 with TRBJ2-3, with D tentatively TRBD2 (7 bases). V was cut by 5 bases and J by 3 bases, with 12 bases left in between. CDR3 length: 14 residues. CDR1 MNHEY and CDR2 SMNVEV come from the germline V gene (reference sequence). For the CDR3, the DNA is TGTGCCAGCAGTATAGGGGGGGGAACAGATACGCAGTATTTT. Translation gives CASSIGGGTDTQYF.

V and J are TRBV3-1 (or the pseudogene TRBV3-2) and TRBJ2-5; TRBD2 matches 10 bases. The CDR3 runs to 15 residues. Germline CDR1 reads LGHDT; CDR2 reads YNNKEL (reference sequence). The ends lost 4 bases at V and 5 bases at J; junction bases unmatched: 7. In DNA form, the CDR3 reads TGTGCCAGCAGCCCTAGACCGGGACTAGCGGAGACCCAGTACTTC. Protein sequence: CASSPRPGLAETQYF.

The rearrangement joins TRBV9 to TRBJ2-3; D might be TRBD2 (6 bases). The CDR3 sequence is 14 residues long. CDR1 and CDR2 from the germline V gene are SGDLS and YYNGEE. Deletions cut 0 bases from V and 4 bases from J, with 9 bases between. This CDR3 reads CASSVAGVSDTQYF. In DNA form, the CDR3 reads TGTGCCAGCAGCGTAGCGGGGGTGTCAGATACGCAGTATTTT.

This clone was counted once. V gene TRBV5-5 combines with J gene TRBJ2-7, with 7 bases lining up with TRBD2. The CDR3 is 14 residues long. V shed 4 bases, J shed 3 bases, and the junction held 7 bases outside the gene matches. The germline gives CDR1 SGHKS, CDR2 YYEKEE (reference sequence). CDR3 loop: CASSVVGGNYEQYF. Written as DNA, the CDR3 is TGTGCCAGCAGCGTTGTCGGGGGGAACTACGAGCAGTACTTC.

This clone was picked up a small number of times. V and J are TRBV18 and TRBJ1-1; 7 bases fit TRBD1. This CDR3 contains 16 residues. Trimming removed 1 base from V and 1 base from J; junction bases left unmatched: 6. Germline CDR1 and CDR2: KGHSH and LQKENI. The CDR3 sequence: CASSPLTGSANTEAFF. The CDR3, as DNA: TGTGCCAGCTCACCACTGACAGGGTCGGCGAACACTGAAGCTTTCTTT. Supplemented by reference TRBV18 and TRBJ1-1, the full variable domain reads NAGVMQNPRHLVRRRGQEARLRCSPMKGHSHVYWYRQLPEEGLKFMVYLQKENIIDESGMPKERFSAEFPKEGPSILRIQQVVRGDSAAYFCASSPLTGSANTEAFFGQGTRLTVV.

This rearrangement joins TRBV5-1 to TRBJ1-5; 7 bases are a match to TRBD1. The J segment lost 2 bases and the V segment lost 5 bases, leaving 7 bases of the junction unmatched. This CDR3 contains 15 residues. Germline V gene sequence: CDR1 SGHRS, CDR2 YFSETQ. CDR3 in amino acids: CASRPTGDGNQPQHF. The CDR3 DNA follows: TGCGCCAGCAGACCCACAGGGGACGGCAATCAGCCCCAGCATTTT.

The chain uses TRBV15 and TRBJ2-5; D gene ambiguous. The ends were cut back, 0 bases at V and 3 bases at J, with 8 bases in the middle. The length of the CDR3 is 14 residues. CDR1 and CDR2 (germline): LNHNV, YYDKDF (reference sequence). CDR3 residues: CATSRDRSKETQYF. CDR3 bases: TGTGCCACCAGCAGAGATCGCAGTAAAGAGACCCAGTACTTC.

The CDR3 nucleotides read TGTGCCAGCTCACCGGACAGGATTCGATATGACACTGAAGCTTTCTTT. Translating gives CASSPDRIRYDTEAFF. The V call is TRBV18, the J call TRBJ1-1, with 7 bases that match TRBD1. The CDR3 contains 16 residues. The J segment lost 3 bases and the V segment lost 3 bases, leaving 10 bases of the junction unmatched. The germline V gene has CDR1 KGHSH and CDR2 LQKENI. Filled out from reference TRBV18 and TRBJ1-1, the complete variable domain reads NAGVMQNPRHLVRRRGQEARLRCSPMKGHSHVYWYRQLPEEGLKFMVYLQKENIIDESGMPKERFSAEFPKEGPSILRIQQVVRGDSAAYFCASSPDRIRYDTEAFFGQGTRLTVV.

The chain links TRBV6-5 to TRBJ2-7; 8 nucleotides align to TRBD1. This CDR3 is built from 13 residues. The germline V gene encodes CDR1 MNHEY and CDR2 SVGAGI. V dropped 7 bases and J dropped 2; count of bases not matched to a gene: 4. CDR3 coding DNA: TGTGCCAGCACCGGGACAGGCGCCTACGAGCAGTACTTC. Translating it yields CASTGTGAYEQYF.

The J gene is TRBJ1-2, the V gene TRBV5-6, with D perhaps matching TRBD1 (5 bases). Germline CDR1 and CDR2: SGHDT and YYEEEE. The CDR3 is 14 residues long. With 0 bases removed from V and 4 bases from J, the gap between germline ends came to 10 bases. This chain's CDR3 is CASSLVGATYGYTF. The CDR3 DNA follows: TGTGCCAGCAGCTTGGTTGGGGCTACCTATGGCTACACCTTC.

J is TRBJ1-4 and V is TRBV10-3; TRBD1 might be the D (6 bases). CDR3 length: 14 amino acids. CDR1 and CDR2 (germline): ENHRY, SYGVKD. Trimming shortened V by 6 bases and J by 6 bases, and 14 bases separated the two germline ends. The CDR3 nucleotides are TGTGCCATCAGCACGGGGGGGGCGTATGAAAAACTGTTTTTT. It yields the protein CAISTGGAYEKLFF.

This chain connects TRBV10-2 to TRBJ2-2; 11 nucleotides agree with TRBD1. The germline gives CDR1 WSHSY, CDR2 SAAADI. Trimming cost V 8 bases and J 4 bases; bases outside gene matches: 6. The CDR3 runs 15 residues. The CDR3 region has the DNA TGCGCCAGCTGCCGGGACAGGGGGACCACCGGGGAGCTGTTTTTT. Its translation: CASCRDRGTTGELFF.

The CDR3 bases are TGTGCCAGTAGTATAACTTGGGCAGTCCAAGAGACCCAGTACTTC. It translates to CASSITWAVQETQYF. The genes are TRBV19 and TRBJ2-5; the D is unclear. Trimming took 2 bases from V and 1 from J, leaving 11 bases between them. Per the germline V gene, CDR1 is LNHDA and CDR2 is SQIVND (reference sequence). The CDR3 totals 15 residues.

The table lists this clone with a count of one. The chain couples TRBV7-2 to TRBJ1-1; unclear D gene. V was pared by 6 bases and J by 1 base, with 15 bases between. Germline V lookup: CDR1 SGHTA, CDR2 FQGNSA. The CDR3 has 15 residues. CDR3 in amino acids: CASRRPRGENTEAFF. The CDR3 coding sequence is TGTGCCAGCAGGAGACCCCGTGGAGAGAACACTGAAGCTTTCTTT.

The gene calls are TRBV28 and TRBJ1-1; 7 bases agree with TRBD1. This CDR3 has 15 residues. The germline V gene has CDR1 MDHEN and CDR2 SYDVKM. The ends lost 6 bases at V and 1 base at J; junction bases unmatched: 8. Written as DNA, the CDR3 is TGTGCCAGCAGCACAACAGGGGTCGCGAACACTGAAGCTTTCTTT. Translated, it gives CASSTTGVANTEAFF.

V usage is TRBV5-1 and J usage is TRBJ2-1; tentatively, D is TRBD2 (6 bases). The CDR3 sequence is 14 residues long. V was shortened by 3 bases and J by 10 bases, with 17 bases between the two germline ends. Germline lookup yields CDR1 SGHRS and CDR2 YFSETQ. This CDR3 is CASSSLETSSEQFF. CDR3 nucleotides: TGCGCCAGCAGCTCCCTCGAGACTAGTTCGGAGCAGTTCTTC.

This chain uses TRBV9 with TRBJ2-5; the match to TRBD1 covers 12 bases. CDR1 is SGDLS and CDR2 is YYNGEE in the germline V gene. This CDR3 is built from 15 residues. With 5 bases clipped from V and 6 bases from J, the junction kept 8 bases outside the gene matches. CDR3 region: CASSGTGGETKTQYF. Here the CDR3 DNA reads TGTGCCAGCAGTGGGACAGGGGGCGAAACAAAGACCCAGTACTTC.

The chain links TRBV7-8 to TRBJ1-2, with no clear D. Per the germline V gene, CDR1 is SGHVS and CDR2 is FQNEAQ. This CDR3 is built from 13 residues. Trimming pared 8 bases from V and 2 bases from J, leaving 12 bases between. CDR3 residues: CASSGRANYGYTF. CDR3 nucleotides: TGTGCCAGCTCCGGGAGGGCGAACTATGGCTACACCTTC. Filled out from reference TRBV7-8 and TRBJ1-2, the complete variable domain reads GAGVSQSPRYKVAKRGQDVALRCDPISGHVSLFWYQQALGQGPEFLTYFQNEAQLDKSGLPSDRFFAERPEGSVSTLKIQRTQQEDSAVYLCASSGRANYGYTFGSGTRLTVV.

This clone is a singleton in its sample. The chain joins TRBV4-1 to TRBJ1-1; a weak D match, TRBD1 (6 bases). The CDR3 has 13 amino acids. Germline V gives CDR1 MGHRA, CDR2 YSYEKL. V was pared by 4 bases and J by 5 bases, with 11 bases between. The CDR3 protein is CASSRQVPTEAFF. CDR3 coding DNA: TGCGCCAGCAGCCGACAGGTGCCTACTGAAGCTTTCTTT.

The chain has TRBV6-5 and TRBJ2-7; a weak D match, TRBD1 (6 bases). CDR1 and CDR2 from the germline V gene are MNHEY and SVGAGI. V was cut by 2 bases and J by 0 bases, with 11 bases left in between. This CDR3 contains 15 residues. Here the CDR3 DNA reads TGTGCCAGCAGTTACCGTGGACAGAGCTCCTACGAGCAGTACTTC. Encoded protein: CASSYRGQSSYEQYF.

The chain recombines TRBV19 with TRBJ2-7; 8 bases line up with TRBD2. The CDR3 has 15 amino acids. Germline V gives CDR1 LNHDA, CDR2 SQIVND (reference sequence). Trimming removed 1 base from V and 2 bases from J; junction bases left unmatched: 4. The CDR3 DNA reads TGTGCCAGTAGTATAGGGCCCGGGAGGGCCTACGAGCAGTACTTC. It yields the protein CASSIGPGRAYEQYF. The whole variable domain, filled in from reference TRBV19 and TRBJ2-7, reads DGGITQSPKYLFRKEGQNVTLSCEQNLNHDAMYWYRQDPGQGLRLIYYSQIVNDFQKGDIAEGYSVSREKKESFPLTVTSAQKNPTAFYLCASSIGPGRAYEQYFGPGTRLTVT.

The V call is TRBV6-5, the J call TRBJ1-2; TRBD1 matches 8 bases. V lost 4 bases, J lost 8 bases, and 9 bases stayed unmatched. This CDR3 is built from 14 residues. Germline CDR1 and CDR2: MNHEY and SVGAGI. The CDR3 spells CASSFVDRGKGYTF. In DNA, the CDR3 is TGTGCCAGCAGTTTCGTTGACAGGGGTAAAGGCTACACCTTC.